The T cell receptor (beta chain) under discussion was sequenced for a study of CD8 T cells in Susac syndrome (dated by TCRdb to the late 2010s). Background on the whole study: Among the Susac syndrome patients who were sequenced, clinically active disease was present in 5 or 6 and clinical remission was observed in fewer than 10. At blood withdrawal, Susac syndrome patients were therapy-naive, treated with corticosteroids (with IVIg additionally given to some), or treated with IVIg alone. Repertoire sequencing was used to test whether CD8+ T cell activation and differentiation in Susac syndrome was antigen driven. Overall study outcomes, separate from this receptor: The study acknowledged that relatively few individuals were included in the TCR sequencing and HLA analysis. No clonal expansion was detected in the CD4+ T cell repertoire of Susac syndrome patients.

On this clonotype: Its antigen specificity is not known. It has no much larger one-base neighbor in the sample; base qualities were not kept.

The V end gives up 1 base and the J end 2 bases, leaving 14 bases in the junction not matched to a gene. The CDR3 sequence holds 17 residues, the cysteine and phenylalanine included. Only the CDR3 DNA is retained, 51 bases long and in frame from the first base. CDR1 and CDR2 are read off the germline V gene (reference sequence) as DFQATT and SNEGSKA. Peripheral blood CD8+ and CD4+ T cells from healthy donors, Susac syndrome patients and multiple sclerosis patients were profiled by high-throughput TCR beta sequencing. The Susac syndrome patients fulfilled recently defined diagnostic criteria for definite or probable disease. Bulk CD8+ and CD4+ T cells were purified by magnetic negative isolation, whereas CD8+ TEMRA cells were enriched by FACS. Blood was drawn into EDTA tubes, processed within 24 hours, and PBMCs were isolated by density gradient centrifugation. PBMCs intended for TCR sequencing were cryopreserved in liquid nitrogen and thawed later in a water bath at 37 degrees C. Purity of sorted or isolated CD4+, CD8+ and CD8+ TEMRA cells was at least 90%.

RNA was extracted with the RNeasy kit and about 0.5 to 1 ug was reverse transcribed using random hexamers. TCR beta CDR3 regions were amplified with the immunoSEQ multiplex PCR assay covering 54 Vbeta and 13 Jbeta segments. PCR amplification bias was corrected using a synthetic template baseline for primer optimization and computational correction. On the study's bioinformatics: Reads were annotated to V, D and J genes per IMGT and analyzed with immunoSEQ Analyzer, keeping only productive sequences. Clonality was calculated as one minus the Shannon entropy normalized by log2 of the number of productive unique sequences. For each patient and control, public and private clones were evaluated within the 100 most prevalent clones. Clones were defined as Susac-specific if absent from the healthy and MS cohorts, from around 1,000 published viral clones and from other ImmuneACCESS disease sequences. TCRdb reworked the public reads: Q25 trimming with fastp, MiXCR clone assembly, productive beta chains retained. Rows with a matching CDR3 protein are joined into one entry that keeps the most common DNA and genes. TCRdb, not the original authors, processed these V and J calls. The sample contains 210,000 or so distinct CDR3 sequences, 94% of them found a single time. The top ten constitute approximately 0.15% of the sample.

The TCR comes from a human donor with Susac syndrome. The sequenced material came from CD4+ T cells from PBMCs. Recombination connected TRBV20-1 to TRBJ2-7, and 7 junctional nucleotides match TRBD2. At the DNA level, the sequence is TGCAGTGCTAGAGGGGCGGCGGGGGACTTCCTAACCTACGAGCAGTACTTC. It encodes CSARGAAGDFLTYEQYF.